Reported below is one TCR beta chain. As processed by the authors: Scientists estimated how many nucleated cells there were by amplifying reference gene primers. Some clones are missing from TCRdb's copy, which holds only in-frame ones; the method was immunoSEQ multiplex PCR. For V, J and clone size, that table is used; D and trimming come from the DNA. This sample has approximately 60,000 clones, with 83% found just once. These data are taken from a study of blood T cell repertoires in COVID-19. About the study: Both acute and convalescent COVID-19 samples were obtained from the United States, Italy and Spain. T cells, B-cell-depleted T cells, or PBMCs supplied cDNA or gDNA.

Looked up from germline, CDR1 is SNHLY and CDR2 is FYNNEI. The CDR3 runs to 14 residues. V lost 2 bases and J lost 9; bases outside the gene matches: 5. This chain joins TRBV2 and TRBJ2-7, with TRBD1 matching 12 bases. The specimen was peripheral blood. This receptor was identified in a human donor in a cohort sampled during active COVID-19. Written as DNA, the CDR3 is TGTGCCAGCAGTGAATGGGGACAGGGGGCTATGCAGTACTTC. Protein: CASSEWGQGAMQYF.